This T cell receptor beta chain was identified in a study of molecular identifiers for immune sequencing clone quantification. From the PCR reads, TCRdb called clonotypes with MiXCR, one entry per CDR3 protein. The repertoire consists of some 650,000 distinct CDR3 sequences, with about 20% occurring once and the leading ten covering around 0.86%. Germline values: CDR1 LGHDT, CDR2 YNNKEL (reference sequence). The CDR3 extends over 15 amino acids. Trimming at V came to 6 bases and at J to 2 bases, leaving 7 bases not matched to a gene. Sequenced sample: naive CD8+ T cells from blood, with Jurkat cell RNA spiked in. Subset meaning: FACS-sorted CD8+CD4-CCR7+CD45RA+ naive T cells. V gene TRBV3-1 combines with J gene TRBJ2-5, with 9 bases identical to TRBD1. The source is a human donor in good health. Some libraries in this study had Jurkat cell RNA spiked in. Here the CDR3 DNA reads TGTGCCAGCAGTCCGGACAGGGGAAAGCAAGAGACCCAGTACTTC. Its protein product is CASSPDRGKQETQYF.